The clone carrying this TCR beta chain occurred a few times. TCRdb's table, derived via immunoSEQ multiplex PCR, lists solely in-frame clones and lacks some. The sample lists approximately 75,000 clones; 80% to 95% were seen once. The sample originates from a study of technical replicates of blood from a few donors. The germline V gene has CDR1 SGHVS and CDR2 FQNEAQ. V gave up 1 base and J gave up 0 bases, with 10 bases separating them. The CDR3 contains 16 residues. This sequence was found in a human donor in good health. The chain has TRBV7-8 and TRBJ2-1, with D hard to call. Sequencing was done on a sample of T cells isolated from PBMCs. CDR3 bases: TGTGCCAGCAGCTTAGGCATACCTAGCTCCTACAATGAGCAGTTCTTC. As protein: CASSLGIPSSYNEQFF.